This TCR beta chain was found in a study of T cells in localized non-small cell lung cancer. Whole-study findings and limits: Peak T cell clonality was found in uninvolved adjacent lung, exceeding tumor. Adjacent lung held a median approximately 57 of the top 100 tumor clones. Because sequencing included only one region (of the tumor), heterogeneity remains possible.

Assay used: immunoSEQ multiplex PCR; TCRdb lists only in-frame clones, some missing. The sample includes roughly 30,000 clones, over 80% seen only once; the top ten take approximately 5.3%. Trimming removed 6 bases at V and 6 bases at J, with 8 bases between. Germline loops: CDR1 SQVTM, CDR2 ANQGSEA. The CDR3 has 10 residues. In the case of this clone: Its antigen is unidentified.

The TCR was taken from a man aged 35-75 years with stage II lung adenocarcinoma. The chain links TRBV29-1 to TRBJ1-1; unclear D gene. The sample consisted of PBMCs, taken before any cancer treatment. DNA for the CDR3: TGCAGCGTCGGGGTTCCTGAAGCTTTCTTT. The encoded protein is CSVGVPEAFF.